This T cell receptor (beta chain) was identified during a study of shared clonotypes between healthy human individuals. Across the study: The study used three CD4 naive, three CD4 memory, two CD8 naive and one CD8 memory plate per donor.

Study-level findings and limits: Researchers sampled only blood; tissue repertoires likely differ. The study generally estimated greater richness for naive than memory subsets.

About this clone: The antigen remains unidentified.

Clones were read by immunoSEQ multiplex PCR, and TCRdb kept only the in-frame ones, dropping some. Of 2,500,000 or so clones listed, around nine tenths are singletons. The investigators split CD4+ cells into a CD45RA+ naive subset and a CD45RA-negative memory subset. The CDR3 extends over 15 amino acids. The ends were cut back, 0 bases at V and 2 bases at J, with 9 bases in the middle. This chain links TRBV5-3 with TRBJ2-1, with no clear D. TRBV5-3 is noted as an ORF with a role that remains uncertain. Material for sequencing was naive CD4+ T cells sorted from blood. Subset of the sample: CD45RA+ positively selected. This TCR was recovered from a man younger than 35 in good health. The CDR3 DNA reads TGTGCCAGAAGCTTGGGACCTAAGGCCTACAATGAGCAGTTCTTC. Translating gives CARSLGPKAYNEQFF.